These 3 T cell receptor beta chains share one sample of origin, sequenced in a study of blood T cells in healthy people across ages. For the second PCR, which ran for roughly 6 to 11 cycles, a sample-barcoded 5' primer and a J-beta primer mix were used. Via MiXCR, TCRdb re-called the 5' RACE reads, giving one row per CDR3 protein. This table has about 1.6 million distinct CDR3 sequences, about 35% appearing once. The source material was blood. These receptors originate from a woman aged 30 to 39 in good health.

This clonotype has a count of ten or more. V is TRBV20-1 and J is TRBJ2-5; 8 positions agree with TRBD1. Germline CDR1 DFQATT, CDR2 SNEGSKA (reference sequence). The ends lost 6 bases at V and 11 bases at J; junction bases unmatched: 14. This CDR3 has 13 residues. The CDR3 reads CSATDRVTGEQYF. The CDR3 nucleotides read TGCAGTGCAACGGACAGGGTCACCGGTGAGCAGTACTTC.

The chain links TRBV20-1 to TRBJ1-2; tentative D call: TRBD1 (6 bases). Germline CDR1 DFQATT, CDR2 SNEGSKA (reference sequence). Trimming cost V 0 bases and J 7 bases, with 15 bases left between them. The CDR3 totals 14 residues. The CDR3 bases are TGCAGTGCTAGAGATCCCAGGGACAACACTGGCTACACCTTC. This encodes CSARDPRDNTGYTF.

This clonotype appeared a few times. The genes are TRBV5-1 and TRBJ2-1, with 14 bases that match TRBD2. The junction had 4 bases not matched to a gene; V was cut back by 5 bases and J by 12 bases. The germline CDR1 and CDR2 sequences are SGHRS and YFSETQ. The CDR3 consists of 13 residues. CDR3 in amino acids: CASRDGTSGGQFF. CDR3 DNA sequence: TGCGCCAGCAGAGACGGGACTAGCGGGGGGCAGTTCTTC.